Shown below are 10 T cell receptor beta chains from a single sample sequenced in a study of shared T cell receptors in the human thymus. Measured with immunoSEQ multiplex PCR; TCRdb has only the in-frame clones, and not every one. The table lists just under 550,000 clones, approximately 78% of them singletons. In addition, the sample was reused for a study of human thymus T cells.

Material for sequencing was thymocytes. Receptors were obtained from a boy in the first two years of life with a congenital heart defect.

V usage is TRBV12-5 and J usage is TRBJ2-3; D gene ambiguous. Germline loops: CDR1 LGHNT, CDR2 FRNRAP. V was shortened by 4 bases and J by 2 bases, with 4 bases between the two germline ends. The CDR3 consists of 12 residues. CDR3 in amino acids: CASGSLTDTQYF. DNA of the CDR3: TGTGCTAGTGGTTCCCTCACAGATACGCAGTATTTT.

This clone was counted a few times. The J gene is TRBJ2-7, the V gene TRBV10-2; 7 bases fit TRBD2. V was pared by 8 bases and J by 5 bases, with 9 bases of the junction left unmatched. Germline assignment: CDR1 WSHSY and CDR2 SAAADI. This CDR3 contains 13 residues. CDR3: CASFGGGPDEQYF. As DNA, the CDR3 is TGCGCCAGCTTTGGGGGAGGGCCGGACGAGCAGTACTTC.

The V call is TRBV4-3, the J call TRBJ1-3; D is unclear. Trimming left V 3 bases short and J 3 bases short, with 12 bases between. The CDR3 sequence is 15 residues long. The germline CDR1 and CDR2 sequences are LGHNA and YSLEER. CDR3 sequence reads: CASSHTPRVGNTIYF. The CDR3 DNA sequence: TGCGCCAGCAGCCATACCCCGAGAGTTGGAAACACCATATATTTT.

V gene TRBV30 combines with J gene TRBJ1-1, with 7 nucleotides matching TRBD1. Trimming cost V 3 bases and J 4 bases; bases outside gene matches: 20. The CDR3 sequence is 18 residues long. Germline CDR1 GTSNPN, CDR2 SVGIG (reference sequence). Written as DNA, the CDR3 is TGTGCCTGGAGGAATCCCCACAGGGGTCCCCCGTCCCCCACTGAAGCTTTCTTT. It specifies CAWRNPHRGPPSPTEAFF.

This chain joins TRBV18 and TRBJ2-7; TRBD2 might be the D (5 bases). CDR3 size: 13 residues. V lost 6 bases, J lost 0 bases, and 9 bases lay in between. Germline V gene data show CDR1 as KGHSH and CDR2 as LQKENI. In DNA form, the CDR3 reads TGTGCCAGCTCGGCGGGTGGCTCCTACGAGCAGTACTTC. Translating gives CASSAGGSYEQYF.

This clone was picked up a small number of times. This sample also contains other DNA sequences that code for the same CDR3. The chain is built from TRBV29-1 and TRBJ2-1; 7 bases map to TRBD2. Trimming at V came to 4 bases and at J to 2 bases, leaving 20 bases not matched to a gene. The CDR3 consists of 19 residues. CDR1 and CDR2 from the germline V gene are SQVTM and ANQGSEA. The CDR3 protein is CSVAPLVPGGSSPYNEQFF. The CDR3 bases are TGCAGCGTTGCACCTCTAGTCCCCGGGGGGTCGAGCCCCTACAATGAGCAGTTCTTC.

The chain recombines TRBV5-6 with TRBJ2-7, with 7 bases aligning to TRBD2. The V gene end was trimmed by 2 bases and the J gene end by 6 bases; junction bases not matched to a gene: 8. CDR1 and CDR2 (germline): SGHDT, YYEEEE. The CDR3 sequence is 14 residues long. CDR3: CASSFVTGLSEQYF. The CDR3 region has the DNA TGTGCCAGCAGCTTTGTAACGGGACTATCCGAGCAGTACTTC.

The V gene is TRBV5-6, the J gene TRBJ2-7; 7 bases agree with TRBD2. With 0 bases clipped from V and 3 bases from J, the junction kept 3 bases outside the gene matches. The germline CDR1 and CDR2 sequences are SGHDT and YYEEEE. The CDR3 is made up of 14 amino acids. The CDR3 coding sequence is TGTGCCAGCAGCTTGGTGACTAGCAACTACGAGCAGTACTTC. This encodes CASSLVTSNYEQYF.

The CDR3 reads CASIPDRAYETQYF. The CDR3 DNA sequence: TGTGCCAGCATCCCAGACAGGGCCTATGAGACCCAGTACTTC. The chain joins TRBV11-2 to TRBJ2-5; the match to TRBD1 covers 7 bases. J was trimmed by 5 bases and V by 7 bases; bases with no gene match: 10. The CDR3 is 14 residues long. Germline lookup yields CDR1 SGHAT and CDR2 FQNNGV.

The chain recombines TRBV15 with TRBJ2-7; 8 positions agree with TRBD1. The CDR3 covers 17 residues. Germline values: CDR1 LNHNV, CDR2 YYDKDF (reference sequence). V shed 2 bases, J shed 3 bases, and the junction held 12 bases outside the gene matches. The CDR3 spells CATSRRNRGYGLYEQYF. For the CDR3, the DNA is TGTGCCACCAGCAGACGTAACAGGGGGTATGGCCTCTACGAGCAGTACTTC.